This TCR beta chain was identified in a study of blood T cell repertoires in COVID-19. Across the study: Both acute and convalescent COVID-19 samples were obtained from the United States, Italy and Spain. In each case, the material was cDNA or gDNA derived from T cells, B-cell-depleted T cells, or PBMCs.

Germline values: CDR1 SEHNR, CDR2 FQNEAQ (reference sequence). Trimming took 6 bases from V and 1 from J, leaving 9 bases between them. The CDR3 runs to 13 residues. Original handling: Estimates of nucleated cell counts were drawn from the amplification of reference gene primers. Profiling relied on immunoSEQ multiplex PCR, and the TCRdb table lists in-frame clones only, not all of them. The V and J calls and the clone size are those of that table, but D and trimming were determined from the DNA. The profile shows about 270,000 clones, 89% of them singletons. The chain employs TRBV7-9 and TRBJ1-1; TRBD1 is a possible D gene (5 bases). The sequencing sample was made of peripheral blood. The receptor was isolated from a man between 50 and 59 years old with acute or convalescent COVID-19. The CDR3 sequence is CASSPTENTEAFF. CDR3 nucleotides: TGTGCCAGCAGTCCGACAGAGAACACTGAAGCTTTCTTT.